The 10 T cell receptor beta chains reported below all come from one sample, sequenced in a study of cytomegalovirus exposure and HLA in healthy donors. The PCR had 60 Vbeta and 13 Jbeta primers. The repertoire was sequenced with immunoSEQ multiplex PCR; TCRdb's copy has only in-frame clones and lacks some. The table has some 90,000 clones, about 81% seen once. The sequenced sample was PBMCs. These receptors originate from a woman in her 40s in good health and CMV-seronegative.

This clone has just one count. The V gene is TRBV21-1, the J gene TRBJ1-2. TRBV21-1 is noted as a pseudogene. The CDR3 is 14 residues long. The CDR3 nucleotides read TGTGCCAGCAGCAAAGCGCTTTGGCGGCATGGCTACACCTTC. This gives the protein CASSKALWRHGYTF.

The gene calls are TRBV5-6 and TRBJ1-2; D might be TRBD1 (6 bases). This CDR3 comprises 14 residues. The V and J ends lost 4 bases and 2 bases respectively, with 12 bases between them. The germline CDR1 and CDR2 sequences are SGHDT and YYEEEE. DNA of the CDR3: TGTGCCAGCAGCGTACAGGGACCAAACTATGGCTACACCTTC. Its protein is CASSVQGPNYGYTF.

CDR3 protein: CATTPGGPTDTQYF. CDR3 nucleotide sequence: TGTGCCACCACCCCCGGGGGACCCACAGATACGCAGTATTTT. J is TRBJ2-3 and V is TRBV15, with D maybe TRBD2 (6 bases). The CDR3 runs to 14 residues. Trimming removed 7 bases from V and 2 bases from J, with 13 bases in between. Germline CDR1 LNHNV, CDR2 YYDKDF (reference sequence).

The chain recombines TRBV5-1 with TRBJ1-4; D perhaps matches TRBD1 (6 bases). This CDR3 has 14 residues. Per the germline V gene, CDR1 is SGHRS and CDR2 is YFSETQ. With 7 bases removed from V and 0 bases from J, the gap between germline ends came to 10 bases. This chain's CDR3 is CASRTAATNEKLFF. The CDR3 nucleotides read TGCGCCAGCCGGACAGCGGCAACTAATGAAAAACTGTTTTTT.

The chain uses TRBV27 and TRBJ2-3; TRBD2 aligns across 10 bases. This CDR3 is built from 17 residues. Germline V gene lookup returns CDR1 MNHEY and CDR2 SMNVEV (reference sequence). With 6 bases clipped from V and 3 bases from J, the junction kept 12 bases outside the gene matches. The DNA for the CDR3 is TGTGCCAGCAGCCCTTGGGCTAGCGGGAGTAGGACAGATACGCAGTATTTT. Residues: CASSPWASGSRTDTQYF.

The rearrangement links TRBV30 to TRBJ1-2, with a tentative D call TRBD1 (5 bases). This CDR3 spans 16 amino acids. The germline gives CDR1 GTSNPN, CDR2 SVGIG (reference sequence). V gave up 6 bases and J gave up 3 bases, with 23 bases separating them. The CDR3 DNA is TGTGCCTGCCCCGTTGGAGGGACCGGGGGGTACTATGGCTACACCTTC. Translation: CACPVGGTGGYYGYTF.

V gene TRBV28 combines with J gene TRBJ2-5, with a possible D match to TRBD2 (5 bases). The V end lost 5 bases, the J end lost 5 bases, and 18 bases lay between the germline ends. The CDR3 has 15 amino acids. Germline V gives CDR1 MDHEN, CDR2 SYDVKM. The CDR3 DNA reads TGTGCCAGCAGTGACGGGGTTCTGGGTACGGAGACCCAGTACTTC. This sequence encodes CASSDGVLGTETQYF.

The rearrangement links TRBV11-2 to TRBJ1-3; D is undetermined. V was pared by 3 bases and J by 0 bases, with 3 bases between. Per the germline V gene, CDR1 is SGHAT and CDR2 is FQNNGV. The CDR3 consists of 13 residues. The CDR3 protein is CASSFSSGNTIYF. DNA for the CDR3: TGTGCCAGCAGCTTTAGCTCTGGAAACACCATATATTTT. Variable domain in full (rest from reference TRBV11-2 and TRBJ1-3): EAGVAQSPRYKIIEKRQSVAFWCNPISGHATLYWYQQILGQGPKLLIQFQNNGVVDDSQLPKDRFSAERLKGVDSTLKIQPAKLEDSAVYLCASSFSSGNTIYFGEGSWLTVV.

The chain couples TRBV9 to TRBJ1-2, with 7 bases that match TRBD1. The V segment lost 6 bases and the J segment 8 bases; nucleotides outside the gene matches: 4. The CDR3 runs to 11 residues. Germline-derived CDR1 and CDR2 are SGDLS and YYNGEE. Here the CDR3 DNA reads TGTGCCAGCAAAAAAGGGGGCGGCTACACCTTC. Translating gives CASKKGGGYTF.

The chain carries TRBV2 and TRBJ2-3; 8 bases are a match to TRBD2. The V and J ends lost 2 bases and 10 bases, in that order; junction bases with no gene match: 11. The V gene's germline CDR1 is SNHLY and CDR2 FYNNEI. The CDR3 consists of 15 residues. The CDR3 DNA sequence: TGTGCCAGCAGTGAACCTTGGGGGACTAGTTCTTCGCAGTATTTT. Protein product: CASSEPWGTSSSQYF. Filled out from reference TRBV2 and TRBJ2-3, the complete variable domain reads EPEVTQTPSHQVTQMGQEVILRCVPISNHLYFYWYRQILGQKVEFLVSFYNNEISEKSEIFDDQFSVERPDGSNFTLKIRSTKLEDSAMYFCASSEPWGTSSSQYFGPGTRLTVL.